Sequencing of this TCR beta chain was carried out in a study of tumor and adjacent non-tumor tissue in lung cancer. On this clonotype: A read error may explain this, as a much larger clone is one base away.

CDR1 and CDR2 from the germline V gene are DFQATT and SNEGSKA (reference sequence). V was clipped by 3 bases and J by 8 bases; unmatched bases: 7. The length of the CDR3 is 14 residues. The template was RNA from unsorted bulk tissue. This non-tumor lung sample came from over 3 cm beyond the tumor edge. TCRbeta libraries were built with three rounds of nested PCR, modified from ARM-PCR. MiXCR, run by TCRdb on the multiplex PCR reads, gives a single entry per CDR3 protein. Of some 100,000 distinct CDR3 sequences listed, 65% are singletons. The clonotype was recovered from a man aged 25 to 40 with non-small cell lung cancer. Source material: distant non-tumor lung tissue. The chain uses TRBV20-1 and TRBJ1-1, with 12 bases fitting TRBD1. CDR3 sequence reads: CSASFRGTGGEAFF. The DNA of the CDR3 is TGCAGTGCTAGCTTTCGTGGGACAGGGGGCGAAGCTTTCTTT.